The sequence of this TCR beta chain was determined in a study of T cells in Graves' hyperthyroidism and ophthalmopathy. Study in general: Staff took peripheral blood when the initial diagnosis was made, before any treatment began.

RNA transcripts yielded amplified TCR beta CDR3 regions. The TCR CDR3 was amplified in a first-round RT-PCR using the HTBI primer set. TCRdb re-derived calls from the multiplex PCR reads in MiXCR, one entry per CDR3 protein. Of some 440,000 distinct CDR3 sequences in the sample, less than 20% were seen once. This clonotype was counted between two and nine times. Its antigen is as yet unknown. PBMCs came from 9 to 10 ml fresh peripheral blood. Study results and caveats: Most thyroid-expanded clonotypes above 0.001 were also found in blood.

The TCR comes from a woman under 30 with Graves' hyperthyroidism. The sequencing sample was made of blood.

This CDR3 is CASRRADTGELFF. DNA for the CDR3: TGTGCCAGCAGGCGCGCTGACACCGGGGAGCTGTTTTTT. V and J are TRBV12-3 or TRBV12-4 and TRBJ2-2; D is ambiguous. This CDR3 has 13 residues. V was trimmed by 6 bases and J by 3 bases, leaving 8 bases between them.